This T cell receptor (beta chain) originates from a study of shared T cell receptors in the human thymus. Germline values: CDR1 SGHNT, CDR2 YYREEE (reference sequence). V shed 4 bases and J shed 9 bases, with 15 bases lying between them. This CDR3 region has 13 residues. Here immunoSEQ multiplex PCR was the method, and the copy in TCRdb shows in-frame clones only, minus some. The top ten hold approximately 0.0097% of the sample, which has over 650,000 clones, 80% to 90% seen once. This same sample was also part of a study on human thymus T cells.

Sequenced input: thymocytes. The source is a boy in the first two years of life with a congenital heart defect. The chain combines TRBV5-4 with TRBJ2-3; D gene ambiguous. CDR3 loop: CASSLEHPRTQYF. In DNA, the CDR3 is TGTGCCAGCAGCCTGGAACACCCCAGGACGCAGTATTTT.